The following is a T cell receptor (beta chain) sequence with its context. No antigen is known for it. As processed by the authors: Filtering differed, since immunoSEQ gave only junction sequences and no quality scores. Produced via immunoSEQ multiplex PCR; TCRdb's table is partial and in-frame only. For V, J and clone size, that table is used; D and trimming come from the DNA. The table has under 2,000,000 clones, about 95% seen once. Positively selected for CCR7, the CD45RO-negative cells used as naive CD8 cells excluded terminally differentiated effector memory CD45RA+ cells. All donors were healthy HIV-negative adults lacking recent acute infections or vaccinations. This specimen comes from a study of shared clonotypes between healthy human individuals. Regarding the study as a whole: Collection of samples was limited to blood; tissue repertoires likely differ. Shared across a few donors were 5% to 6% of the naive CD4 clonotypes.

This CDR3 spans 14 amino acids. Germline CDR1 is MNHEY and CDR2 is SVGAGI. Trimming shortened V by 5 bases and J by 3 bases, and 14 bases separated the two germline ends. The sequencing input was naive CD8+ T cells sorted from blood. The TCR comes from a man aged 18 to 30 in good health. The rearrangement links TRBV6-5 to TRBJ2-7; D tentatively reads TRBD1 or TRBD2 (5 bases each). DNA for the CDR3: TGTGCCAGCAGTCCTCCGGGACGGGTCTACGAGCAGTACTTC. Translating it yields CASSPPGRVYEQYF.